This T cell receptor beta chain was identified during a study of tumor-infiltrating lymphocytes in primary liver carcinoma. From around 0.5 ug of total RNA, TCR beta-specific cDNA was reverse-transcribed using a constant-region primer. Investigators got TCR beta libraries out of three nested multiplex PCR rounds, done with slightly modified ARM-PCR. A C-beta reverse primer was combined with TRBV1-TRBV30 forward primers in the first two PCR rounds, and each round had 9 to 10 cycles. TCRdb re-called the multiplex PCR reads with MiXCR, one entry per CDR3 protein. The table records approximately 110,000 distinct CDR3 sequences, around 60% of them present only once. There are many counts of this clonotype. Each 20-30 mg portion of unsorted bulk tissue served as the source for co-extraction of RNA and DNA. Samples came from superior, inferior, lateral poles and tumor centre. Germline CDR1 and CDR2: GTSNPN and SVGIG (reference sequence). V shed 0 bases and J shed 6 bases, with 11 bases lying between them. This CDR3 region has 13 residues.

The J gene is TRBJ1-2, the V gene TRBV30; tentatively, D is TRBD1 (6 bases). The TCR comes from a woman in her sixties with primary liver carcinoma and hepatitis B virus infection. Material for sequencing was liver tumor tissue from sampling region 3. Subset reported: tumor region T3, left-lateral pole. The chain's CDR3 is CAWSVARGHGYTF. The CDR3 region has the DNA TGTGCCTGGAGTGTAGCCAGGGGCCATGGCTACACCTTC. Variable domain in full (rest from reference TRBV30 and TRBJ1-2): SQTIHQWPATLVQPVGSPLSLECTVEGTSNPNLYWYRQAAGRGLQLLFYSVGIGQISSEVPQNLSASRPQDRQFILSSKKLLLSDSGFYLCAWSVARGHGYTFGSGTRLTVV.